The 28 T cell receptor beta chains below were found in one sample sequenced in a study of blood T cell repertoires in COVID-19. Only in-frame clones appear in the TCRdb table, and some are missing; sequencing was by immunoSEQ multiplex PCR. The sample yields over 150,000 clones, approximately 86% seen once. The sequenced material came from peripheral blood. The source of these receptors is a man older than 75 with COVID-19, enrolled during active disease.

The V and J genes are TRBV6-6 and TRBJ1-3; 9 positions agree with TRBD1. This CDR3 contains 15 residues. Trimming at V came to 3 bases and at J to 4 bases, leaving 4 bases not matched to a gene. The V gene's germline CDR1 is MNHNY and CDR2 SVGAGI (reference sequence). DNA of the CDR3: TGTGCCAGCAGTTATGGGACAGGGCAGGGAAACACCATATATTTT. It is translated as CASSYGTGQGNTIYF.

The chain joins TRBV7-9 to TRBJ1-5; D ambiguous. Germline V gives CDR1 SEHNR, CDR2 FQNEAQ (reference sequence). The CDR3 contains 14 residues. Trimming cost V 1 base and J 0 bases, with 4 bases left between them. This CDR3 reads CASSLGASNQPQHF. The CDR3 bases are TGTGCCAGCAGCTTAGGGGCTAGCAATCAGCCCCAGCATTTT.

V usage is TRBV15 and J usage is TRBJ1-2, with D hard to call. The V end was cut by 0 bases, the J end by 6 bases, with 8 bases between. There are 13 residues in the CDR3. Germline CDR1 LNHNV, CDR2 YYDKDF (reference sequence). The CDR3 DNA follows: TGTGCCACCAGCAGAGAGCGCGCGGATGGCTACACCTTC. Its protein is CATSRERADGYTF.

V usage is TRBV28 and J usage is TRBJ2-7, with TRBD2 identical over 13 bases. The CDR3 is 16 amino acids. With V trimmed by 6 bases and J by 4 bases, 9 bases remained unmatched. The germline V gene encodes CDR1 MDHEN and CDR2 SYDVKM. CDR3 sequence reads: CASRSSGTSGVYEQYF. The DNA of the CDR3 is TGTGCCAGCAGGTCATCCGGGACTAGCGGGGTGTACGAGCAGTACTTC.

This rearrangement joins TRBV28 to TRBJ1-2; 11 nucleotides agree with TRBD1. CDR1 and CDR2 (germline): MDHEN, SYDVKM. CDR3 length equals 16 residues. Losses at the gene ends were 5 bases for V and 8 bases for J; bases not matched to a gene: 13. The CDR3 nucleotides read TGTGCCAGCAGTCCCCGTCTGGGACAGGGGGGTGTAGGCTACACCTTC. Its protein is CASSPRLGQGGVGYTF.

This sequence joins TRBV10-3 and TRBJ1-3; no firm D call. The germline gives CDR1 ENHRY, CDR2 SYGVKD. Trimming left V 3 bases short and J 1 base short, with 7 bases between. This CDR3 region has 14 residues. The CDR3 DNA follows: TGTGCCATCAGTGAAGCGGGGTCTGGAAACACCATATATTTT. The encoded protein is CAISEAGSGNTIYF.

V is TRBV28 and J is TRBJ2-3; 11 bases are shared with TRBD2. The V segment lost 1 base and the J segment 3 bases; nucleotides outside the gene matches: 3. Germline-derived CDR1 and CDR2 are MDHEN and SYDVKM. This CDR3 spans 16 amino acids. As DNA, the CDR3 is TGTGCCAGCAGTTTATATAGCGGGGGGGCGACAGATACGCAGTATTTT. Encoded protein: CASSLYSGGATDTQYF.

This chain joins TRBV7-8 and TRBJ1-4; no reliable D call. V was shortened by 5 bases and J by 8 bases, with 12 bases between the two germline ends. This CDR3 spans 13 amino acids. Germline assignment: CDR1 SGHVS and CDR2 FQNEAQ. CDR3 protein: CASSERVSEKLFF. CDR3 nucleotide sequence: TGTGCCAGCAGCGAGAGGGTTTCCGAAAAACTGTTTTTT.

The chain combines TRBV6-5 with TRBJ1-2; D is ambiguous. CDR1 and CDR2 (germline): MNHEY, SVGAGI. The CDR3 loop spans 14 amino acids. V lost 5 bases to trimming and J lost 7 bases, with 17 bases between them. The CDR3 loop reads CASSNPGVPGGYTF. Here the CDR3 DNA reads TGTGCCAGCAGTAACCCTGGAGTCCCGGGTGGCTACACCTTC.

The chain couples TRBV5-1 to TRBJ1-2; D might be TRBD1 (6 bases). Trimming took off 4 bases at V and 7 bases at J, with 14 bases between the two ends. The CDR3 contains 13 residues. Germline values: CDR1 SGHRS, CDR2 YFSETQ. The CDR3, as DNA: TGCGCCAGCAGCCAGCCGGGGGGCGGTGGCTACACCTTC. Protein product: CASSQPGGGGYTF.

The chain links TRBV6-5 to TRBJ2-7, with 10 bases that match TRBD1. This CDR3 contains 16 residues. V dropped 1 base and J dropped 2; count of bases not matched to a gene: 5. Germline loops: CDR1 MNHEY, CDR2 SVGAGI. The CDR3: CASSYLDRGYPYEQYF. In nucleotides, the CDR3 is TGTGCCAGCAGTTACTTGGACAGGGGGTACCCCTACGAGCAGTACTTC.

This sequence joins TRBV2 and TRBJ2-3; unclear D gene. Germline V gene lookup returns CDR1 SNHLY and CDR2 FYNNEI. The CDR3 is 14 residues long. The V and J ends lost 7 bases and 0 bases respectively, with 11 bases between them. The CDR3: CASTRYRSTDTQYF. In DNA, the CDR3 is TGTGCCAGCACCAGGTACAGAAGCACAGATACGCAGTATTTT.

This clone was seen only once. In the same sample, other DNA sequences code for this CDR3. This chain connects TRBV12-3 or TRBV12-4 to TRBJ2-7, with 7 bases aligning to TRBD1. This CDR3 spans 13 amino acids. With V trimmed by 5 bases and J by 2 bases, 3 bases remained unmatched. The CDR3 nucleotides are TGTGCCAGCAGTCCGACAGGGACCTACGAGCAGTACTTC. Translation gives CASSPTGTYEQYF.

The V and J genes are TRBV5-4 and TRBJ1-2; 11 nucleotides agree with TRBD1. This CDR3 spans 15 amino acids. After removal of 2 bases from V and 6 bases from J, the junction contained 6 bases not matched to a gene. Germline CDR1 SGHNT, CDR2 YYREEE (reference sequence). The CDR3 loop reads CASSFRTGGANGYTF. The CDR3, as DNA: TGTGCCAGCAGCTTCAGGACAGGGGGCGCTAATGGCTACACCTTC.

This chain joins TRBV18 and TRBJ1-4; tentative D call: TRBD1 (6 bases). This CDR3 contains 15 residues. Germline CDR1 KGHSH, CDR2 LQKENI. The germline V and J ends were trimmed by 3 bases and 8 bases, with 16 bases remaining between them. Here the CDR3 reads CASSPGTGLREKLFF. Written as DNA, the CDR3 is TGTGCCAGCTCACCCGGAACAGGGCTTCGGGAAAAACTGTTTTTT.

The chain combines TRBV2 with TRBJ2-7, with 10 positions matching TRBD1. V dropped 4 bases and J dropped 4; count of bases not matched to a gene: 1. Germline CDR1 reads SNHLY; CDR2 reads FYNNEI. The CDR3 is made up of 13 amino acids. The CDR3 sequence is CASSGTGGYEQYF. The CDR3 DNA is TGTGCCAGCAGTGGGACAGGGGGATACGAGCAGTACTTC.

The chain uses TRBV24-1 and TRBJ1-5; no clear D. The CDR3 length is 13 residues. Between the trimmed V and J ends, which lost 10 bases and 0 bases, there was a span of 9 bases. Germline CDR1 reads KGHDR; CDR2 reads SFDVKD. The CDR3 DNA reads TGTGCCACGTCGGGATTTAGCAATCAGCCCCAGCATTTT. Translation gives CATSGFSNQPQHF.

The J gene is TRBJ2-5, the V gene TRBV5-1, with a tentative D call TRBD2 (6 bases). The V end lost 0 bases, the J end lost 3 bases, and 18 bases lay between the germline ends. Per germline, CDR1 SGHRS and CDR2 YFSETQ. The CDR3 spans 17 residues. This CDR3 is CASSLEGSGRRKETQYF. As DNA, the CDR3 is TGCGCCAGCAGCTTGGAAGGGTCAGGGAGGAGGAAAGAGACCCAGTACTTC.

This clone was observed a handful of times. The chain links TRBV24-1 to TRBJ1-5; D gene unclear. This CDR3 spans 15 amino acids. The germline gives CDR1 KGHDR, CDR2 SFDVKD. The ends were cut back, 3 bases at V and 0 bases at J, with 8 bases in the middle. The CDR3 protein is CATSDPRSSNQPQHF. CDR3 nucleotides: TGTGCCACCAGTGATCCGCGGTCTAGCAATCAGCCCCAGCATTTT.

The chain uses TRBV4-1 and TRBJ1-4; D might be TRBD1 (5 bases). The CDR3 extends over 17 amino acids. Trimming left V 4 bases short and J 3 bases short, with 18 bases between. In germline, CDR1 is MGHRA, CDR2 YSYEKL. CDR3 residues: CASSLTEQQGANEKLFF. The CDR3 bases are TGCGCCAGCAGCCTGACGGAGCAACAAGGGGCTAATGAAAAACTGTTTTTT.

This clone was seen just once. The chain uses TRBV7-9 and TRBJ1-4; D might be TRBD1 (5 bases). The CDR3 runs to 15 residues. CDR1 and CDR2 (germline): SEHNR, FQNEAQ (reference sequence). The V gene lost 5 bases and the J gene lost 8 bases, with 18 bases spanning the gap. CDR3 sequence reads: CASSPGLPSREKLFF. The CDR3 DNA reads TGTGCCAGCAGCCCGGGACTCCCCTCGAGGGAAAAACTGTTTTTT.

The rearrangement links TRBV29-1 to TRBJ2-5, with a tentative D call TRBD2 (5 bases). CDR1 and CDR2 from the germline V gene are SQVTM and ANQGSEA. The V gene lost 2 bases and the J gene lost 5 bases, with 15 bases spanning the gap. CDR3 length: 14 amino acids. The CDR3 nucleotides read TGCAGCGTTGAACCCCCCGGGGTTGGCGAGACCCAGTACTTC. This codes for CSVEPPGVGETQYF.

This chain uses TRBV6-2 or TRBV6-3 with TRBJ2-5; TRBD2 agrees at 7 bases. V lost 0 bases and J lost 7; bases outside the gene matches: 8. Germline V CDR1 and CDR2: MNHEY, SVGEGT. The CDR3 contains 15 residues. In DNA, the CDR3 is TGTGCCAGCAGTTACTCGATGGCTAGCGGAGGGACCCAGTACTTC. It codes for CASSYSMASGGTQYF.

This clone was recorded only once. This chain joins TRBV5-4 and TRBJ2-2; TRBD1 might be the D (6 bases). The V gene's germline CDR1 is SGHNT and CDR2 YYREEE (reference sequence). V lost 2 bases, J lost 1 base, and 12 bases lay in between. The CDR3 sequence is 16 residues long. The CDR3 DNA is TGTGCCAGCAGCTTTTCGGCAGGGGTGAACACCGGGGAGCTGTTTTTT. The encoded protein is CASSFSAGVNTGELFF.

The chain's CDR3 is CASSQDPGRLYNEQFF. The CDR3 coding sequence is TGTGCCAGCAGCCAAGATCCGGGGAGGCTATACAATGAGCAGTTCTTC. The rearrangement joins TRBV3-1 (or the pseudogene TRBV3-2) to TRBJ2-1, with D possibly matching TRBD2 (6 bases). With 0 bases removed from V and 4 bases from J, the gap between germline ends came to 13 bases. The CDR3 runs 16 residues. Germline CDR1 LGHDT, CDR2 YNNKEL (reference sequence).

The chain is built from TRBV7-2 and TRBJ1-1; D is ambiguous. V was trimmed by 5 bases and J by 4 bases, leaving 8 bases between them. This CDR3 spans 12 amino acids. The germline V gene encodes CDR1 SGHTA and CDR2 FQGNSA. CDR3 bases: TGTGCCAGCAGCCCTGTTGTCACTGAAGCTTTCTTT. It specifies CASSPVVTEAFF.

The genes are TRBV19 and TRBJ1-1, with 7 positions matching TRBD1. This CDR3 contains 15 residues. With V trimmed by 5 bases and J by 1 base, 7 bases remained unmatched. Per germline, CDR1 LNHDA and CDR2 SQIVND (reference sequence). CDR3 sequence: CASSGPGTANTEAFF. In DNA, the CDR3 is TGTGCCAGTAGTGGGCCCGGGACAGCGAACACTGAAGCTTTCTTT.

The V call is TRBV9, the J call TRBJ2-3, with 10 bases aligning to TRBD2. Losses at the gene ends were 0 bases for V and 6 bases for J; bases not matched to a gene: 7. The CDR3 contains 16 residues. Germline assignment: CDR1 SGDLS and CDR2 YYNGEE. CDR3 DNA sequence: TGTGCCAGCAGCGTAGAGAGCGGGGGGGCAGGGGATACGCAGTATTTT. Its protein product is CASSVESGGAGDTQYF.